The 18 T cell receptor beta chains below all came from one sample that was sequenced in a study of blood T cell repertoires in COVID-19. Clones were read by immunoSEQ multiplex PCR, and TCRdb kept only the in-frame ones, dropping some. The table records 220,000 or so clones, about 90% of them present only once. The source material was PBMCs or T cells enriched from blood (not recorded which). These TCRs come from a man aged 30 to 45 who had been exposed to COVID-19.

The chain recombines TRBV7-9 with TRBJ1-3; the D gene is possibly TRBD1 (5 bases). CDR3 size: 16 residues. The germline V gene has CDR1 SEHNR and CDR2 FQNEAQ (reference sequence). Trimming stripped 5 bases from V and 0 bases from J, with 14 bases between. CDR3 sequence: CASSPRTNPSGNTIYF. In DNA form, the CDR3 reads TGTGCCAGCAGCCCCCGGACAAACCCCTCTGGAAACACCATATATTTT. The full variable domain, completed using reference TRBV7-9 and TRBJ1-3, is DTGVSQNPRHKITKRGQNVTFRCDPISEHNRLYWYRQTLGQGPEFLTYFQNEAQLEKSRLLSDRFSAERPKGSFSTLEIQRTEQGDSAMYLCASSPRTNPSGNTIYFGEGSWLTVV.

The V gene is TRBV30, the J gene TRBJ1-3, with 7 bases aligning to TRBD1. The CDR3 consists of 17 residues. The junction had 13 bases not matched to a gene; V was cut back by 1 base and J by 4 bases. From germline, CDR1 is GTSNPN and CDR2 SVGIG (reference sequence). The CDR3 is CAWSGMRNRGSGNTIYF. Here the CDR3 DNA reads TGTGCCTGGAGTGGTATGAGGAACAGGGGTTCAGGAAACACCATATATTTT.

This clone was recorded only once. The rearrangement uses TRBV13 and TRBJ1-3; 7 bases map to TRBD1. The CDR3 is 13 residues long. V was clipped by 5 bases and J by 8 bases; unmatched bases: 6. CDR1 is PRHDT and CDR2 is FYEKMQ in the germline V gene (reference sequence). CDR3 amino acids: CASSRDRVHTIYF. For the CDR3, the DNA is TGTGCCAGCAGCCGCGACAGGGTCCACACCATATATTTT.

The chain combines TRBV29-1 with TRBJ2-7; 10 positions agree with TRBD1. The trim removed 6 bases at V and 5 bases at J, leaving 4 bases unmatched. Germline CDR1 reads SQVTM; CDR2 reads ANQGSEA. The CDR3 covers 12 residues. Written as DNA, the CDR3 is TGCAGCGTCCGACAGGGGGCCCACGAGCAGTACTTC. Protein: CSVRQGAHEQYF.

The chain joins TRBV7-6 to TRBJ1-5; D is unclear. Trimming shortened V by 3 bases and J by 3 bases, and 6 bases separated the two germline ends. The CDR3 sequence is 13 residues long. Germline loops: CDR1 SGHVS, CDR2 FNYEAQ. The CDR3 coding sequence is TGTGCCAGCAGCTTTAGTCTCAATCAGCCCCAGCATTTT. Translating it yields CASSFSLNQPQHF.

J is TRBJ2-1 and V is TRBV19; tentative D call: TRBD1 (5 bases). Germline CDR1 and CDR2: LNHDA and SQIVND (reference sequence). Between the trimmed V and J ends, which lost 5 bases and 10 bases, there was a span of 18 bases. This CDR3 is 14 amino acids long. As DNA, the CDR3 is TGTGCCAGTAGTGCCAATTCTCAGGGTTTGGAGCAGTTCTTC. Its protein product is CASSANSQGLEQFF.

The CDR3 sequence: CASSLTDRTPYGYTF. The CDR3 coding sequence is TGTGCCAGCAGTTTAACGGACAGGACACCCTATGGCTACACCTTC. The V gene is TRBV27, the J gene TRBJ1-2; 7 positions match TRBD1. J gave up 4 bases and V 2 bases, and 7 bases lay outside the gene matches. Germline-derived CDR1 and CDR2 are MNHEY and SMNVEV (reference sequence). The CDR3 runs to 15 residues.

The rearrangement joins TRBV6-5 to TRBJ1-6, with TRBD1 identical over 7 bases. V was pared by 5 bases and J by 7 bases, with 8 bases of the junction left unmatched. Germline values: CDR1 MNHEY, CDR2 SVGAGI. This CDR3 contains 15 residues. The CDR3 sequence: CASSRDPQGNSPLHF. As DNA, the CDR3 is TGTGCCAGCAGTAGAGACCCACAGGGGAATTCACCCCTCCACTTT.

The rearrangement links TRBV15 to TRBJ2-7, with 12 nucleotides matching TRBD1. The CDR3 is made up of 15 amino acids. The ends lost 5 bases at V and 6 bases at J; junction bases unmatched: 8. CDR1 and CDR2 (germline): LNHNV, YYDKDF (reference sequence). The CDR3 region is CATSARDRGRSEQYF. In DNA form, the CDR3 reads TGTGCCACCAGCGCTAGGGACAGGGGGCGGAGCGAGCAGTACTTC.

The chain carries TRBV9 and TRBJ2-5; TRBD1 matches 11 bases. The CDR3 consists of 14 residues. CDR1 SGDLS and CDR2 YYNGEE come from the germline V gene. The J segment lost 4 bases and the V segment lost 5 bases, leaving 4 bases of the junction unmatched. CDR3 amino acids: CASSPGTGGETQYF. For the CDR3, the DNA is TGTGCCAGCAGTCCTGGGACAGGGGGAGAGACCCAGTACTTC. The variable domain in full, with the rest retrieved from reference TRBV9 and TRBJ2-5, is DSGVTQTPKHLITATGQRVTLRCSPRSGDLSVYWYQQSLDQGLQFLIQYYNGEERAKGNILERFSAQQFPDLHSELNLSSLELGDSALYFCASSPGTGGETQYFGPGTRLLVL.

This clone was counted between two and nine times. The chain is built from TRBV7-8 and TRBJ1-6; 8 nucleotides match TRBD1. The germline gives CDR1 SGHVS, CDR2 FQNEAQ. The CDR3 has 18 amino acids. The J segment lost 9 bases and the V segment lost 5 bases, leaving 18 bases of the junction unmatched. CDR3 residues: CASSPQDKAGGWVSPLHF. CDR3 sequence (DNA): TGTGCCAGCAGCCCGCAGGATAAAGCAGGGGGCTGGGTTTCACCCCTCCACTTT.

The V gene is TRBV19, the J gene TRBJ1-4; D might be TRBD1 (5 bases). The germline V gene encodes CDR1 LNHDA and CDR2 SQIVND (reference sequence). V was clipped by 7 bases and J by 8 bases, with 14 bases between them. This CDR3 spans 13 amino acids. The CDR3 DNA sequence: TGTGCCAGTAAAAGACCGGAGGGGGAAAAACTGTTTTTT. This encodes CASKRPEGEKLFF.

V is TRBV15 and J is TRBJ1-1, with no clear D. CDR1 LNHNV and CDR2 YYDKDF come from the germline V gene (reference sequence). V gave up 1 base and J gave up 6 bases, with 6 bases separating them. The CDR3 has 12 amino acids. The CDR3 spells CATSRVSSEAFF. The CDR3 DNA is TGTGCCACCAGCAGAGTGAGCTCTGAAGCTTTCTTT.

The chain combines TRBV10-2 with TRBJ1-5; TRBD1 is a possible D gene (5 bases). The germline V and J ends were trimmed by 0 bases and 2 bases, with 14 bases remaining between them. CDR3 length: 17 amino acids. Germline V gene sequence: CDR1 WSHSY, CDR2 SAAADI. The CDR3 coding sequence is TGCGCCAGCAGTGAGTCGAGCGGGGCGGCGGGCAATCAGCCCCAGCATTTT. This codes for CASSESSGAAGNQPQHF.

The genes are TRBV3-1 (or the pseudogene TRBV3-2) and TRBJ1-2, with 12 bases fitting TRBD1. The trim removed 3 bases at V and 8 bases at J, leaving 13 bases unmatched. Per germline, CDR1 LGHDT and CDR2 YNNKEL (reference sequence). This CDR3 has 17 amino acids. The CDR3 coding sequence is TGTGCCAGCAGCCAGACAAATTTCGGGACAGGGGGCGCGGGCTACACCTTC. Translation: CASSQTNFGTGGAGYTF.

This clone was detected only once. V gene TRBV7-2 combines with J gene TRBJ2-3; D is unclear. CDR1 is SGHTA, CDR2 FQGNSA, per germline. This CDR3 is built from 14 residues. V shed 5 bases and J shed 1 base, with 10 bases lying between them. The CDR3 DNA is TGTGCCAGCAGCCCCGACATTCGCACAGATACGCAGTATTTT. It is translated as CASSPDIRTDTQYF.

The chain uses TRBV2 and TRBJ1-3; 8 nucleotides agree with TRBD1. V was clipped by 1 base and J by 0 bases; unmatched bases: 5. CDR3 length: 17 residues. Germline lookup yields CDR1 SNHLY and CDR2 FYNNEI. The CDR3 is CASSEDRDRNSGNTIYF. CDR3 sequence (DNA): TGTGCCAGCAGTGAAGACCGGGACAGGAACTCTGGAAACACCATATATTTT.

The chain has TRBV7-8 and TRBJ2-4; perhaps TRBD1 as D (7 bases). V was trimmed by 5 bases and J by 6 bases, leaving 17 bases between them. Germline V CDR1 and CDR2: SGHVS, FQNEAQ. This CDR3 is 15 amino acids long. The CDR3 is CASSPSGGPGNIQYF. The CDR3 DNA reads TGTGCCAGCAGCCCATCAGGGGGGCCGGGAAACATTCAGTACTTC.